Reported below is one TCR beta chain. Its antigen is as yet unknown. This sample is drawn from a study of cytomegalovirus exposure and HLA in healthy donors. Study information: In a later analysis, the 120 or so validation repertoires were reported to have used the same platform as the 550 to 850 first-cohort repertoires. Study observations and caveats: Altogether, 160 or so TCR beta chains were recorded as cytomegalovirus-associated.

Only in-frame clones appear in the TCRdb table, and some are missing; sequencing was by immunoSEQ multiplex PCR. Of roughly 280,000 clones in the sample, around 86% were seen once. Germline V gene data show CDR1 as LGHNA and CDR2 as YNFKEQ. Trimming cost V 2 bases and J 5 bases, with 4 bases left between them. The length of the CDR3 is 12 residues. The TCR originated in a woman aged 18 to 35 in good health and CMV-seronegative. The chain has TRBV4-2 and TRBJ2-1; D is unresolved. Sequenced input: PBMCs. The CDR3: CASSQRDNEQFF. CDR3 in DNA: TGTGCCAGCAGCCAAAGAGACAATGAGCAGTTCTTC.